Listed below are T cell receptor beta chains from one sample, sequenced in a study of identical twins. TCRdb processed the 5' RACE reads anew with MiXCR; each CDR3 protein has one entry. Among roughly 720,000 distinct CDR3 sequences listed, around a sixth were seen once. The sample was also linked to a second study, of T cells expressing NK-cell markers.

The sequencing input was PBMCs. The receptor set was obtained from a young woman in good health. CDR3s include the opening cysteine and the closing phenylalanine or tryptophan. The D gene is left open where the match is weak. Where a row states a size, it is once, few, many or the class of an expanded clone; other rows omit it.

clone_size: few; v_call: TRBV12-3/TRBV12-4; d_call: -; j_call: TRBJ2-2; cdr3_nt: TGTGCCAGCGACGGGGGGCCTAAGGGCGGGGAGCTGTTTTTT; cdr3_aa: CASDGGPKGGELFF
clone_size: -; v_call: TRBV10-3; d_call: TRBD2; j_call: TRBJ2-1; cdr3_nt: TGTGCCATCAGGGCATCCACTAGCGGAGGTCCCTCCAGGGATGAGCAGTTCTTC; cdr3_aa: CAIRASTSGGPSRDEQFF
clone_size: -; v_call: TRBV29-1; d_call: -; j_call: TRBJ1-2; cdr3_nt: TGCAGCGTTGAATTCGGAGAGACGGTCTATGGCTACACCTTC; cdr3_aa: CSVEFGETVYGYTF
clone_size: many; v_call: TRBV5-1; d_call: -; j_call: TRBJ2-1; cdr3_nt: TGCGCCAGCAGCTCAAGGGGGTACAATGAGCAGTTCTTC; cdr3_aa: CASSSRGYNEQFF
clone_size: few; v_call: TRBV20-1; d_call: -; j_call: TRBJ1-5; cdr3_nt: TGCAGTGCTAGAGATGGGGGGAGGAATCAGCCCCAGCATTTT; cdr3_aa: CSARDGGRNQPQHF
clone_size: few; v_call: TRBV12-3/TRBV12-4; d_call: -; j_call: TRBJ2-3; cdr3_nt: TGTGCCAGCAGCGGGAGCGGAACAGATACGCAGTATTTT; cdr3_aa: CASSGSGTDTQYF
clone_size: few; v_call: TRBV12-3/TRBV12-4; d_call: -; j_call: TRBJ1-6; cdr3_nt: TGTGCCAGCAGTTCGGGGATACCCCTCCACTTT; cdr3_aa: CASSSGIPLHF
clone_size: -; v_call: TRBV30; d_call: -; j_call: TRBJ2-7; cdr3_nt: TGTGCCTGGAGTGGGGGTAGGCACACAGCCTACGAGCAGTACTTC; cdr3_aa: CAWSGGRHTAYEQYF
clone_size: -; v_call: TRBV6-2/TRBV6-3; d_call: TRBD2; j_call: TRBJ2-1; cdr3_nt: TGTGCCAGCCGACTAGCTAATGAGCAGTTCTTC; cdr3_aa: CASRLANEQFF
clone_size: once; v_call: TRBV25-1; d_call: -; j_call: TRBJ2-5; cdr3_nt: TGTGCCAGCTATATTCAGGGGGGACGAGAGACCCAGTACTTC; cdr3_aa: CASYIQGGRETQYF
clone_size: -; v_call: TRBV6-2/TRBV6-3; d_call: TRBD1; j_call: TRBJ1-1; cdr3_nt: TGTGCCAGCATTGGGGGACAGTTGAACACTGAAGCTTTCTTT; cdr3_aa: CASIGGQLNTEAFF
clone_size: -; v_call: TRBV5-4; d_call: -; j_call: TRBJ2-7; cdr3_nt: TGTGCCAGCAGCCTTACTAGCAGCTCCTACGAGCAGTACTTC; cdr3_aa: CASSLTSSSYEQYF
clone_size: once; v_call: TRBV20-1; d_call: -; j_call: TRBJ1-1; cdr3_nt: TGCAGTGCTAAGTCTGGACCGCCGAACACTGAAGCTTTCTTT; cdr3_aa: CSAKSGPPNTEAFF
clone_size: -; v_call: TRBV7-7; d_call: -; j_call: TRBJ2-2; cdr3_nt: TGTGCTAGCAGCTTGCTTGAAAACACCGGGGAGCTGTTTTTT; cdr3_aa: CASSLLENTGELFF
clone_size: -; v_call: TRBV7-9; d_call: -; j_call: TRBJ1-1; cdr3_nt: TGTGCCAGCAGTCAATACGGGAGGAACACTGAAGCTTTCTTT; cdr3_aa: CASSQYGRNTEAFF
clone_size: -; v_call: TRBV12-5; d_call: -; j_call: TRBJ2-1; cdr3_nt: TGTGCTAGTGGTTTGGTACAAGGGGGGCGCTGGAATGAGCAGTTCTTC; cdr3_aa: CASGLVQGGRWNEQFF
clone_size: -; v_call: TRBV7-2; d_call: TRBD1; j_call: TRBJ2-2; cdr3_nt: TGTGCCAGCAGCCCAAGGACAGGGGAGGCCACCGGGGAGCTGTTTTTT; cdr3_aa: CASSPRTGEATGELFF
clone_size: few; v_call: TRBV4-1; d_call: -; j_call: TRBJ1-1; cdr3_nt: TGCGCCAGCAGCCAAGTAGTGGGGGTCATGAACACTGAAGCTTTCTTT; cdr3_aa: CASSQVVGVMNTEAFF
clone_size: -; v_call: TRBV9; d_call: -; j_call: TRBJ2-7; cdr3_nt: TGTGCCAGCAGCCCGGACAGCAATCCTTCCTACGAGCAGTACTTC; cdr3_aa: CASSPDSNPSYEQYF
clone_size: -; v_call: TRBV7-2; d_call: TRBD1; j_call: TRBJ1-2; cdr3_nt: TGTGCCAGCAGCCCCAGGACAGGGATGAAGGGCTACACCTTC; cdr3_aa: CASSPRTGMKGYTF
clone_size: -; v_call: TRBV5-1; d_call: -; j_call: TRBJ2-3; cdr3_nt: TGCGCCAGCAGCGCGGGCCTGGGACTGCCAGATACGCAGTATTTT; cdr3_aa: CASSAGLGLPDTQYF
clone_size: -; v_call: TRBV10-3; d_call: -; j_call: TRBJ2-2; cdr3_nt: TGTGCCATCAGTGAGGGTTCCAGGGAGAACACCGGGGAGCTGTTTTTT; cdr3_aa: CAISEGSRENTGELFF
clone_size: -; v_call: TRBV20-1; d_call: TRBD2; j_call: TRBJ2-2; cdr3_nt: TGCAGTGCTAGAGATTGGGGGGGGACGAACACCGGGGAGCTGTTTTTT; cdr3_aa: CSARDWGGTNTGELFF
clone_size: many; v_call: TRBV7-9; d_call: -; j_call: TRBJ2-7; cdr3_nt: TGTGCCAGCAGTTTAACAGCGTACGAGCAGTACTTC; cdr3_aa: CASSLTAYEQYF
clone_size: -; v_call: TRBV3-1; d_call: -; j_call: TRBJ2-1; cdr3_nt: TGTGCCAGCAGCCAAGCAGGGGCGGGCTCCTACAATGAGCAGTTCTTC; cdr3_aa: CASSQAGAGSYNEQFF
clone_size: few; v_call: TRBV20-1; d_call: TRBD2; j_call: TRBJ2-1; cdr3_nt: TGCAGTACGGGACTAGCGGGAGCCGAATCCTACAATGAGCAGTTCTTC; cdr3_aa: CSTGLAGAESYNEQFF
clone_size: -; v_call: TRBV5-5; d_call: -; j_call: TRBJ2-1; cdr3_nt: TGTGCCAGCAGCTTGGCTAGCGTTTTTAGCTCCTACAATGAGCAGTTCTTC; cdr3_aa: CASSLASVFSSYNEQFF
clone_size: few; v_call: TRBV4-2; d_call: TRBD1; j_call: TRBJ2-4; cdr3_nt: TGTGCCAGCAGCCAATTAGGGACAGGAGAATCAATAGCCAAAAACATTCAGTACTTC; cdr3_aa: CASSQLGTGESIAKNIQYF
clone_size: few; v_call: TRBV18; d_call: -; j_call: TRBJ1-6; cdr3_nt: TGTGCCAGCTCACCGGAGGGTAATTCACCCCTCCACTTT; cdr3_aa: CASSPEGNSPLHF
clone_size: -; v_call: TRBV5-5; d_call: TRBD2; j_call: TRBJ2-7; cdr3_nt: TGTGCCAGCAGCCCTGGCGGGAGGTACTACGAGCAGTACTTC; cdr3_aa: CASSPGGRYYEQYF
clone_size: -; v_call: TRBV7-2; d_call: -; j_call: TRBJ2-3; cdr3_nt: TGTGCCAGCAACAGACCGCTGCAAGGTAATACGCAGTATTTT; cdr3_aa: CASNRPLQGNTQYF
clone_size: -; v_call: TRBV7-9; d_call: TRBD2; j_call: TRBJ2-1; cdr3_nt: TGTGCCAGCAGCCCCGGGGAGGGTGGGCAGTTCTTC; cdr3_aa: CASSPGEGGQFF
clone_size: few; v_call: TRBV12-3/TRBV12-4; d_call: -; j_call: TRBJ1-4; cdr3_nt: TGTGCCAGCAGTTTGAGATCCCGGACGTTGGAAAAACTGTTTTTT; cdr3_aa: CASSLRSRTLEKLFF
clone_size: once; v_call: TRBV7-2; d_call: TRBD2; j_call: TRBJ2-3; cdr3_nt: TGTGCCAGCAGCAGAGCGGGAGGGGGGGTCCCAGATACGCAGTATTTT; cdr3_aa: CASSRAGGGVPDTQYF
clone_size: -; v_call: TRBV5-1; d_call: -; j_call: TRBJ2-3; cdr3_nt: TGCGCCAGCAGCTTGTTTACGCGATCATCGGTCGATACGCAGTATTTT; cdr3_aa: CASSLFTRSSVDTQYF
clone_size: -; v_call: TRBV7-2; d_call: TRBD2; j_call: TRBJ2-1; cdr3_nt: TGTGCCAGCAGCTATAGCGGGAGGAATGAGCAGTTCTTC; cdr3_aa: CASSYSGRNEQFF
clone_size: -; v_call: TRBV29-1; d_call: -; j_call: TRBJ2-3; cdr3_nt: TGCAGCGTCCGGGGACTGGGGGGCACAGATACGCAGTATTTT; cdr3_aa: CSVRGLGGTDTQYF
clone_size: -; v_call: TRBV5-1; d_call: -; j_call: TRBJ2-1; cdr3_nt: TGCGCCAGCAGCAAGGAGAGTCATGAGCAGTTCTTC; cdr3_aa: CASSKESHEQFF
clone_size: few; v_call: TRBV7-2; d_call: TRBD2; j_call: TRBJ2-4; cdr3_nt: TGTGCCAGCAGTTTGAGCGGGAGACGGGAAAACATTCAGTACTTC; cdr3_aa: CASSLSGRRENIQYF
clone_size: few; v_call: TRBV27; d_call: TRBD2; j_call: TRBJ2-5; cdr3_nt: TGTGCCAGCAGTCCCCACCGACTAGCGGGAGGGGAAGAGACCCAGTACTTC; cdr3_aa: CASSPHRLAGGEETQYF
clone_size: few; v_call: TRBV12-3/TRBV12-4; d_call: TRBD1; j_call: TRBJ2-2; cdr3_nt: TGTGCCAGCACCTCGGACAGGGTGTATACCGGGGAGCTGTTTTTT; cdr3_aa: CASTSDRVYTGELFF
clone_size: -; v_call: TRBV6-5; d_call: TRBD1; j_call: TRBJ1-2; cdr3_nt: TGTGCCAGCAGTTTCACCCTGACAGGGGTCGACTATGGCTACACCTTC; cdr3_aa: CASSFTLTGVDYGYTF
clone_size: -; v_call: TRBV5-1; d_call: -; j_call: TRBJ2-3; cdr3_nt: TGCGCCAGCTCTCCATACGGCACAGATACGCAGTATTTT; cdr3_aa: CASSPYGTDTQYF
clone_size: many; v_call: TRBV5-1; d_call: TRBD1; j_call: TRBJ2-7; cdr3_nt: TGCGCCAGCAGGGACAGGGCGAGCTCCTACGAGCAGTACTTC; cdr3_aa: CASRDRASSYEQYF
clone_size: -; v_call: TRBV6-1; d_call: -; j_call: TRBJ2-3; cdr3_nt: TGTGCCAGCAGTCCCGGACTATGGTCGGGCACAGATACGCAGTATTTT; cdr3_aa: CASSPGLWSGTDTQYF
clone_size: many; v_call: TRBV15; d_call: -; j_call: TRBJ1-2; cdr3_nt: TGTGCCACCAGTAAACAGGACTATGGCTACACCTTC; cdr3_aa: CATSKQDYGYTF
clone_size: -; v_call: TRBV12-3/TRBV12-4; d_call: -; j_call: TRBJ2-1; cdr3_nt: TGTGCCAGCAGCATGGGAGGGGGCAATGAGCAGTTCTTC; cdr3_aa: CASSMGGGNEQFF
clone_size: few; v_call: TRBV6-1; d_call: -; j_call: TRBJ1-1; cdr3_nt: TGTGCCACCCAGACAGGTCCGAACACTGAAGCTTTCTTT; cdr3_aa: CATQTGPNTEAFF
clone_size: many; v_call: TRBV12-3/TRBV12-4; d_call: -; j_call: TRBJ1-2; cdr3_nt: TGTGCCAGCAGTTTTGTGGGCCATGGCTACACCTTC; cdr3_aa: CASSFVGHGYTF
clone_size: few; v_call: TRBV5-1; d_call: -; j_call: TRBJ2-5; cdr3_nt: TGCGCCAGCAGCCGGGGGGCCTCCGAGGGAGAGACCCAGTACTTC; cdr3_aa: CASSRGASEGETQYF
clone_size: few; v_call: TRBV19; d_call: -; j_call: TRBJ2-1; cdr3_nt: TGTGCCAGTAGTACACTAGGCTCCTACAATGAGCAGTTCTTC; cdr3_aa: CASSTLGSYNEQFF
clone_size: -; v_call: TRBV9; d_call: TRBD1; j_call: TRBJ2-1; cdr3_nt: TGTGCCAGCAGCGTAGGAGCGACAGGGGGGAATGAGCAGTTCTTC; cdr3_aa: CASSVGATGGNEQFF
clone_size: few; v_call: TRBV20-1; d_call: -; j_call: TRBJ2-2; cdr3_nt: TGCAGTGCCAGGACGGCAATCACCGGGGAGCTGTTTTTT; cdr3_aa: CSARTAITGELFF
clone_size: -; v_call: TRBV3-1; d_call: TRBD2; j_call: TRBJ2-7; cdr3_nt: TGTGCCAGCAGCCACCCGGGACTAGCGCACCCCTACGAGCAGTACTTC; cdr3_aa: CASSHPGLAHPYEQYF
clone_size: -; v_call: TRBV4-2; d_call: -; j_call: TRBJ2-1; cdr3_nt: TGTGCCAGCAGCCAAGACGGCGGATTTGTTTCCTACAATGAGCAGTTCTTC; cdr3_aa: CASSQDGGFVSYNEQFF
clone_size: few; v_call: TRBV20-1; d_call: -; j_call: TRBJ2-6; cdr3_nt: TGCAGTGCTAGACAACAGGGTTCTGGGGCCAACGTCCTGACTTTC; cdr3_aa: CSARQQGSGANVLTF
clone_size: -; v_call: TRBV20-1; d_call: -; j_call: TRBJ1-5; cdr3_nt: TGCAGTGCCCCTAGCTTGGGCGGGAACAATCAGCCCCAGCATTTT; cdr3_aa: CSAPSLGGNNQPQHF